This is a list of T cell receptor beta chains from one sample in a study of T cell responses to AZD1222 COVID-19 vaccine. The method was immunoSEQ multiplex PCR; TCRdb's version includes in-frame clones alone and lacks a portion of them. Counted here are roughly 50,000 clones, about 90% occurring once; the ten biggest clones make up roughly 2%. Sequenced here: peripheral blood, sampled on day 0 of AZD1222 vaccination. The receptors shown here come from an adult in good health. Both conserved end residues are part of each CDR3. A D gene is named only where the DNA matches it firmly. Not all rows give a size; the values are once, few, many and, for expanded clones, a class.

v_call: TRBV7-2
d_call: -
clone_size: -
j_call: TRBJ2-1
cdr3_nt: TGTGCCAGCAGCTTAATGACTATCAATGAGCAGTTCTTC
cdr3_aa: CASSLMTINEQFF

v_call: TRBV28
d_call: -
clone_size: -
j_call: TRBJ2-4
cdr3_nt: TGTGCCAGCGGGGGGGCAGGGGCGAACATTCAGTACTTC
cdr3_aa: CASGGAGANIQYF

v_call: TRBV6-5
d_call: -
clone_size: -
j_call: TRBJ2-3
cdr3_nt: TGTGCCAGCACCACGGACAGTAATACGCAGTATTTT
cdr3_aa: CASTTDSNTQYF

v_call: TRBV7-3
d_call: -
clone_size: -
j_call: TRBJ2-6
cdr3_nt: TGTGCCAGCAGCTTACAGCTCTCTGGGGCCAACGTCCTGACTTTC
cdr3_aa: CASSLQLSGANVLTF

v_call: TRBV7-6
d_call: -
clone_size: once
j_call: TRBJ2-5
cdr3_nt: TGTGCCAGCAGCTTAGTTTTCGAGCGGACGTACCAAGAGACCCAGTACTTC
cdr3_aa: CASSLVFERTYQETQYF

v_call: TRBV18
d_call: TRBD1
clone_size: -
j_call: TRBJ2-3
cdr3_nt: TGTGCCAGCTCATCTCGACAGGGGGCAGATACGCAGTATTTT
cdr3_aa: CASSSRQGADTQYF

v_call: TRBV9
d_call: TRBD2
clone_size: once
j_call: TRBJ2-3
cdr3_nt: TGTGCCAGCAGCCTGAGACTAGCGGGAGATAGGGCAGATACGCAGTATTTT
cdr3_aa: CASSLRLAGDRADTQYF

v_call: TRBV5-1
d_call: -
clone_size: -
j_call: TRBJ2-7
cdr3_nt: TGCGCCAGCAGCTTGGCCTTGTCGGCCGGACAGCTAGCCTACGAGCAGTACTTC
cdr3_aa: CASSLALSAGQLAYEQYF

v_call: TRBV29-1
d_call: TRBD1
clone_size: -
j_call: TRBJ2-5
cdr3_nt: TGCAGCGCCAAAATGACAGGGGGGTGGGAGACCCAGTACTTC
cdr3_aa: CSAKMTGGWETQYF

v_call: TRBV5-1
d_call: -
clone_size: few
j_call: TRBJ2-6
cdr3_nt: TGCGCCAGCTTTGAAACCACTGGGGCCAACGTCCTGACTTTC
cdr3_aa: CASFETTGANVLTF

v_call: TRBV7-8
d_call: -
clone_size: -
j_call: TRBJ1-2
cdr3_nt: TGTGCCAGCAGCTTAGCGGTCCACTCGACTAGCACCTTC
cdr3_aa: CASSLAVHSTSTF

v_call: TRBV7-9
d_call: -
clone_size: -
j_call: TRBJ1-2
cdr3_nt: TGTGCCAGCAGCTCCGAGACCCCCCTCGGGGCCTATGGCTACACCTTC
cdr3_aa: CASSSETPLGAYGYTF

v_call: TRBV5-4
d_call: -
clone_size: -
j_call: TRBJ1-4
cdr3_nt: TGTGCCAGCAGCCGTGGGTCCGCAACTAATGAAAAACTGTTTTTT
cdr3_aa: CASSRGSATNEKLFF

v_call: TRBV2
d_call: -
clone_size: once
j_call: TRBJ2-2
cdr3_nt: TGTGCCAGCAGTGAGGGGGCTCCCGGGGAGCTGTTTTTT
cdr3_aa: CASSEGAPGELFF

v_call: TRBV10-1
d_call: TRBD2
clone_size: -
j_call: TRBJ2-2
cdr3_nt: TGCGCCAGCAGCGAAACTAGCGGGGTCACCGGGGAGCTGTTTTTT
cdr3_aa: CASSETSGVTGELFF

v_call: TRBV12-3/TRBV12-4
d_call: -
clone_size: -
j_call: TRBJ2-3
cdr3_nt: TGTGCCAGCAGTCTTAGCACAGATACGCAGTATTTT
cdr3_aa: CASSLSTDTQYF

v_call: TRBV11-2
d_call: -
clone_size: -
j_call: TRBJ1-6
cdr3_nt: TGTGCCAGCAGCCCACAGGTGGGCCGTTCACCCCTCCACTTT
cdr3_aa: CASSPQVGRSPLHF

v_call: TRBV2
d_call: -
clone_size: -
j_call: TRBJ1-1
cdr3_nt: TGTGCCAGCACGGGTCAAACTGAAGCTTTCTTT
cdr3_aa: CASTGQTEAFF

v_call: TRBV2
d_call: TRBD1
clone_size: -
j_call: TRBJ1-2
cdr3_nt: TGTGCCAGCAGAGACAGGGGCTACGGCTACACCTTC
cdr3_aa: CASRDRGYGYTF

v_call: TRBV6-2/TRBV6-3
d_call: -
clone_size: -
j_call: TRBJ1-6
cdr3_nt: TGTGCCAGCAGTTTGGGCTTTATCAATTCACCCCTCCACTTT
cdr3_aa: CASSLGFINSPLHF

v_call: TRBV19
d_call: -
clone_size: -
j_call: TRBJ2-4
cdr3_nt: TGTGCCAGTAGTGGAGGGACTGGGCGAGCGCTTCAGTACTTC
cdr3_aa: CASSGGTGRALQYF

v_call: TRBV28
d_call: TRBD1
clone_size: -
j_call: TRBJ1-2
cdr3_nt: TGTGCCAGCAGTTCCCTACAGGGGGGATTTTATGGCTACACCTTC
cdr3_aa: CASSSLQGGFYGYTF

v_call: TRBV11-2
d_call: -
clone_size: -
j_call: TRBJ2-2
cdr3_nt: TGTGCCAGCAGCCTCGCCGGGACCCGGTACGGCGGGGAGCTGTTTTTT
cdr3_aa: CASSLAGTRYGGELFF

v_call: TRBV28
d_call: -
clone_size: -
j_call: TRBJ2-7
cdr3_nt: TGTGCCAGCAGTACAAATATTCCCGAGGGCAGCCTCTCCTACGAGCAGTACTTC
cdr3_aa: CASSTNIPEGSLSYEQYF

v_call: TRBV5-1
d_call: -
clone_size: -
j_call: TRBJ2-3
cdr3_nt: TGCGCCAGCAGCTTGGCCGGAGCTAGCACAGATACGCAGTATTTT
cdr3_aa: CASSLAGASTDTQYF

v_call: TRBV9
d_call: -
clone_size: -
j_call: TRBJ1-4
cdr3_nt: TGTGCCAGCACCCCAGGGGCAGCGATTAATGAAAAACTGTTTTTT
cdr3_aa: CASTPGAAINEKLFF

v_call: TRBV6-5
d_call: TRBD2
clone_size: -
j_call: TRBJ2-1
cdr3_nt: TGTGCCAGCAGTTACCGGACTAGCGGGAGGAATGAGCAGTTCTTC
cdr3_aa: CASSYRTSGRNEQFF

v_call: TRBV6-5
d_call: TRBD1
clone_size: -
j_call: TRBJ2-7
cdr3_nt: TGTGCCAGCAGGCGGGGACAGGTGCAATGGGAGCAGTACTTC
cdr3_aa: CASRRGQVQWEQYF

v_call: TRBV28
d_call: -
clone_size: -
j_call: TRBJ1-5
cdr3_nt: TGTGCCAGCAGTTTACCCGACACGGGGGCCGAGCCCCAGCATTTT
cdr3_aa: CASSLPDTGAEPQHF

v_call: TRBV5-4
d_call: TRBD2
clone_size: -
j_call: TRBJ2-5
cdr3_nt: TGTGCCAGCAGCTCTCAACTCCGGACTAGCGGGAGAGAGACCCAGTACTTC
cdr3_aa: CASSSQLRTSGRETQYF

v_call: TRBV9
d_call: -
clone_size: -
j_call: TRBJ2-1
cdr3_nt: TGTGCCAGCACCCCTGAGGACGGGTCTTACAATGAGCAGTTCTTC
cdr3_aa: CASTPEDGSYNEQFF

v_call: TRBV4-1
d_call: -
clone_size: -
j_call: TRBJ1-4
cdr3_nt: TGCGCCAGCAGCCAAGAGACTCGACAGAGCGCGTCATCAACTAATGAAAAACTGTTTTTT
cdr3_aa: CASSQETRQSASSTNEKLFF

v_call: TRBV7-2
d_call: TRBD2
clone_size: once
j_call: TRBJ2-1
cdr3_nt: TGTGCCAGCAGCTCGCTAGCGGGAGTTAATTTCGATGAGCAGTTCTTC
cdr3_aa: CASSSLAGVNFDEQFF

v_call: TRBV2
d_call: TRBD1
clone_size: -
j_call: TRBJ1-3
cdr3_nt: TGTGCCAGTGGACCCATCAGGGGGTTCTCTGGAAACACCATATATTTT
cdr3_aa: CASGPIRGFSGNTIYF

v_call: TRBV28
d_call: TRBD2
clone_size: -
j_call: TRBJ2-5
cdr3_nt: TGTGCCAGCAGTTTGCAGACTAGCGGGAACCAAGAGACCCAGTACTTC
cdr3_aa: CASSLQTSGNQETQYF

v_call: TRBV9
d_call: TRBD1
clone_size: -
j_call: TRBJ1-5
cdr3_nt: TGTGCCAGCAGCGTAAGGGGACAGGTAGGACAGCCCCAGCATTTT
cdr3_aa: CASSVRGQVGQPQHF

v_call: TRBV24-1
d_call: -
clone_size: -
j_call: TRBJ2-1
cdr3_nt: TGTGCCACCAGTGATACGCGGAGCTACAATGAGCAGTTCTTC
cdr3_aa: CATSDTRSYNEQFF

v_call: TRBV7-9
d_call: -
clone_size: -
j_call: TRBJ2-7
cdr3_nt: TGTGCCAGCAGCTTAGCGGGAGACCTTCACGAGCAGTACTTC
cdr3_aa: CASSLAGDLHEQYF

v_call: TRBV24-1
d_call: TRBD2
clone_size: -
j_call: TRBJ2-1
cdr3_nt: TGTGCCACCAGTCGTGGGCCAGCGGGAAACTTCGGTGAGCAGTTCTTC
cdr3_aa: CATSRGPAGNFGEQFF